In this sample, the clone carrying this TCR beta chain turned up many times. These data originate in a study of blood T cell repertoires in COVID-19. Study as a whole: Specimens from acute and convalescent COVID-19 originated in the United States, Italy and Spain. From T cells, B-cell-depleted T cells, or PBMCs came the material, which was cDNA or gDNA.

This CDR3 comprises 18 residues. The trim removed 0 bases at V and 7 bases at J, leaving 16 bases unmatched. CDR1 is SQVTM, CDR2 ANQGSEA, per germline. As handled by the study authors: The assay estimated nucleated cells by amplifying reference gene primers. Sequencing was performed with immunoSEQ multiplex PCR; in TCRdb, only in-frame clones are kept and a portion is missing. The D gene and trimming were derived from the DNA, and the V and J assignments and clone size from that table. The table has tens of thousands of clones, approximately 86% seen once. The sample was peripheral blood. The TCR was taken from a man aged 60 to 75 with active COVID-19. The rearrangement uses TRBV29-1 and TRBJ1-1; 11 nucleotides align to TRBD1. In DNA form, the CDR3 reads TGCAGCGTTGAAGATCCCCGTCGGGGGACAGGGGGAGGAATTGAAGCTTTCTTT. Encoded protein: CSVEDPRRGTGGGIEAFF.